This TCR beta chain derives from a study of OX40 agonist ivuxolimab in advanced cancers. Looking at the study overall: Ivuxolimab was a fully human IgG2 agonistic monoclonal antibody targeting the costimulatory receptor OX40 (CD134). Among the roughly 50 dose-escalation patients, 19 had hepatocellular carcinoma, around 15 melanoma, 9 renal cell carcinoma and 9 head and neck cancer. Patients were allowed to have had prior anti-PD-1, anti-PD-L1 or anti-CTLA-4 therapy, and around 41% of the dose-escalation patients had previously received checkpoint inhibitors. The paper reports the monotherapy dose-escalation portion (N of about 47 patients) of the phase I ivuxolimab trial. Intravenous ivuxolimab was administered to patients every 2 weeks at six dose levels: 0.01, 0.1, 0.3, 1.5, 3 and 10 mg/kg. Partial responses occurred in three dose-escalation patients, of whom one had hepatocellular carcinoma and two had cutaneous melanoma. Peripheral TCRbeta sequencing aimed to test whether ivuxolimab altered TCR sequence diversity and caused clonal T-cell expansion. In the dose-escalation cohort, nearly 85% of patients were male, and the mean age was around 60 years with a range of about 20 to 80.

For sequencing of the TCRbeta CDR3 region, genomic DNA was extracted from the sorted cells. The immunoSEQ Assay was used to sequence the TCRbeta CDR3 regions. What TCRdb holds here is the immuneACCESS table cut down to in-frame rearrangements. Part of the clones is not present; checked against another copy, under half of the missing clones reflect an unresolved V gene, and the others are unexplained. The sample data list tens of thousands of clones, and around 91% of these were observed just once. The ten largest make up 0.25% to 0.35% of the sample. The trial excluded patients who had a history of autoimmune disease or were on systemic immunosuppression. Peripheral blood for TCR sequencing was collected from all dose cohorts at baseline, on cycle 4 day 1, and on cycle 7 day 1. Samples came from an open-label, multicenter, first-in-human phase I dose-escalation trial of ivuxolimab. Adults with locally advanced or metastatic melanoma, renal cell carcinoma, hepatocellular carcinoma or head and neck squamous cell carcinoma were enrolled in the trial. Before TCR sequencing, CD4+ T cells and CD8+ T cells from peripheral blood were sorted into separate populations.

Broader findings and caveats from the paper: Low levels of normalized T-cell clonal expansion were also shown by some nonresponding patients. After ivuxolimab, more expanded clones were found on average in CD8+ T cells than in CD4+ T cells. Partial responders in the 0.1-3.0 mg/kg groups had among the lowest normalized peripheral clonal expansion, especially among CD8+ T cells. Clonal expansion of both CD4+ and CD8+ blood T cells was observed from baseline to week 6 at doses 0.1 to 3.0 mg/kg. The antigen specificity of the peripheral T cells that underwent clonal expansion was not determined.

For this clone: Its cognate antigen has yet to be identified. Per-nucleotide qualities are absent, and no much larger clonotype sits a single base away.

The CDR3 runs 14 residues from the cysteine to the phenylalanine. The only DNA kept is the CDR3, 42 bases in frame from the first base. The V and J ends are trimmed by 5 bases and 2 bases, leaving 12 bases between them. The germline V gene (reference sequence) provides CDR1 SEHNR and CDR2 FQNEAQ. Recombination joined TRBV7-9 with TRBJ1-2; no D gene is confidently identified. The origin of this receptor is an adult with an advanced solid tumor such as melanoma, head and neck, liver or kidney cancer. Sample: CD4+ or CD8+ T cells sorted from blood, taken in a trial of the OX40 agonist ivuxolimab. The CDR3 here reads CASSPTVDNYGYTF. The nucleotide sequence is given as TGTGCCAGCAGCCCAACGGTGGACAACTATGGCTACACCTTC. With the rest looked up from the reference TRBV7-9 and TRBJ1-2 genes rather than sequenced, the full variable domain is DTGVSQNPRHKITKRGQNVTFRCDPISEHNRLYWYRQTLGQGPEFLTYFQNEAQLEKSRLLSDRFSAERPKGSFSTLEIQRTEQGDSAMYLCASSPTVDNYGYTFGSGTRLTVV.